This note documents a single T cell receptor beta chain sequence. The sample comes from a study of blood T cell repertoires in COVID-19. Background on the study: The United States, Italy and Spain provided the acute and convalescent COVID-19 samples. In each case, the material was cDNA or gDNA derived from T cells, B-cell-depleted T cells, or PBMCs.

Here immunoSEQ multiplex PCR was the method, and the copy in TCRdb shows in-frame clones only, minus some. The table includes a few hundred thousand clones, 80% to 90% detected once. The CDR3 extends over 15 amino acids. Germline CDR1 and CDR2: SNHLY and FYNNEI. V lost 6 bases and J lost 2; bases outside the gene matches: 7. This receptor was obtained from a man aged 55-75 years with acute or convalescent COVID-19. The chain combines TRBV2 with TRBJ1-5, with 7 nucleotides matching TRBD1. Sequencing was carried out using peripheral blood. The CDR3 protein is CASSGDRVGNQPQHF. CDR3 DNA: TGTGCCAGCAGCGGAGACAGGGTGGGCAATCAGCCCCAGCATTTT. The whole variable domain, filled in from reference TRBV2 and TRBJ1-5, reads EPEVTQTPSHQVTQMGQEVILRCVPISNHLYFYWYRQILGQKVEFLVSFYNNEISEKSEIFDDQFSVERPDGSNFTLKIRSTKLEDSAMYFCASSGDRVGNQPQHFGDGTRLSIL.